The clone carrying this T cell receptor beta chain was detected ten times or more. The data were obtained in a study of response to subunit inactivated influenza vaccine. TCRdb re-called the RT-PCR reads through MiXCR, storing one row per CDR3 protein. The sample holds about 580,000 distinct CDR3 sequences, around 15% seen once. Germline V lookup: CDR1 SGHRS, CDR2 YFSETQ. V shed 0 bases, J shed 4 bases, and the junction held 4 bases outside the gene matches. The CDR3 sequence is 17 residues long. The chain couples TRBV5-1 to TRBJ2-3, with TRBD2 matching 14 bases. The specimen was PBMCs from blood, collected 11 to 12 days after vaccination. This sequence originates from a man aged 45 to 65 who received an inactivated influenza vaccine. The CDR3 DNA is TGCGCCAGCAGCTTGGCCCCGGGACTAGCGGGAGCAGATACGCAGTATTTT. This sequence encodes CASSLAPGLAGADTQYF.